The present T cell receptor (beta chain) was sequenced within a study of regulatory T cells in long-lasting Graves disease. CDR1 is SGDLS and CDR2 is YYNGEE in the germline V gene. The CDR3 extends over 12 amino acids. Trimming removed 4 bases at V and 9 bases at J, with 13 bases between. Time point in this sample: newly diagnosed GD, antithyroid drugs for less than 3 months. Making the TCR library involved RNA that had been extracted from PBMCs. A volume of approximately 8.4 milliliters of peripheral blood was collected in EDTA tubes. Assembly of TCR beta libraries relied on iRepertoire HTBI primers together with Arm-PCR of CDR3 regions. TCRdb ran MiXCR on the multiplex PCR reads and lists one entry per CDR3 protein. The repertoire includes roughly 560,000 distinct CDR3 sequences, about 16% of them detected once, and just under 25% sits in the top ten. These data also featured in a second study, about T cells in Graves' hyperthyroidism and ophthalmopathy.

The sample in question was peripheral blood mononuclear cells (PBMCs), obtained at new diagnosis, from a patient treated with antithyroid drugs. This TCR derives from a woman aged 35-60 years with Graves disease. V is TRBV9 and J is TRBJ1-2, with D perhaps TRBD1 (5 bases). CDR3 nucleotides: TGTGCCAGCAGCCCAGAAGGGGCGAGCTACACCTTC. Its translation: CASSPEGASYTF.